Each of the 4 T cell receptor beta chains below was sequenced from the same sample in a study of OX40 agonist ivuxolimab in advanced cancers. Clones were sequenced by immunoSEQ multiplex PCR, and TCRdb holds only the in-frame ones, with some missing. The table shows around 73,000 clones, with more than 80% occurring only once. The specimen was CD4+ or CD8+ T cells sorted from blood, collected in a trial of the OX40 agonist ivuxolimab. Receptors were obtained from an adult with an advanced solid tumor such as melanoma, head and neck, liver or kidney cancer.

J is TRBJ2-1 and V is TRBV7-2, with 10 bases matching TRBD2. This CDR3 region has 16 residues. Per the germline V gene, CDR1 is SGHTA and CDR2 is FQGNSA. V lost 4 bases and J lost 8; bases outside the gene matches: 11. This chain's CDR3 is CASSYPALAGAHEQFF. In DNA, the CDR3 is TGTGCCAGCAGCTACCCCGCGCTAGCGGGAGCACATGAGCAGTTCTTC.

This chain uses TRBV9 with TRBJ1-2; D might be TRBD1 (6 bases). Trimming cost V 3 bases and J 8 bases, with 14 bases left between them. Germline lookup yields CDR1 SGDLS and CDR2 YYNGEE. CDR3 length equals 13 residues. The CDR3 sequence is CASSASTGLGYTF. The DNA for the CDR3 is TGTGCCAGCAGCGCCTCCACAGGGTTAGGCTACACCTTC.

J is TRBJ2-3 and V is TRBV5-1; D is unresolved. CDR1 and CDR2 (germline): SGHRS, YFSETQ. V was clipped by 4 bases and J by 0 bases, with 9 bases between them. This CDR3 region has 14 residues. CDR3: CASSTTTSTDTQYF. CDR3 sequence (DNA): TGCGCCAGCAGCACGACAACTAGCACAGATACGCAGTATTTT. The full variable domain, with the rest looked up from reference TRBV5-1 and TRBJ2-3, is KAGVTQTPRYLIKTRGQQVTLSCSPISGHRSVSWYQQTPGQGLQFLFEYFSETQRNKGNFPGRFSGRQFSNSRSEMNVSTLELGDSALYLCASSTTTSTDTQYFGPGTRLTVL.

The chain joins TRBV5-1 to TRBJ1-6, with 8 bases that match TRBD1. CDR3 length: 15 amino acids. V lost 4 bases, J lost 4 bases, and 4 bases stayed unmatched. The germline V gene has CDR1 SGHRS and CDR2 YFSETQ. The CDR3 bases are TGCGCCAGCAGCGTGGACAGGGTTTATAATTCACCCCTCCACTTT. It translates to CASSVDRVYNSPLHF.